The 8 T cell receptor beta chains below all came from one sample that was sequenced in a study of tumor-infiltrating lymphocytes in primary liver carcinoma. A constant-region primer served to make TCR beta cDNA from around 540 ng total RNA. Generation of the TCR beta libraries relied on three nested multiplex PCR rounds using slightly modified ARM-PCR. TRBV1-TRBV30 forward primers paired with a C-beta reverse primer drove the first two PCR rounds, about 11 cycles each. TCRdb re-derived calls from the multiplex PCR reads in MiXCR, one entry per CDR3 protein. The table has 75,000 to 80,000 distinct CDR3 sequences, roughly 71% seen once; the top ten hold approximately 26%. Co-extraction of both nucleic acids (RNA and DNA) used roughly 19-33 mg of unsorted bulk tissue. Source material: tumor-adjacent normal liver tissue. The receptors were sampled from a man aged 40-55 years with primary liver carcinoma and hepatitis B virus infection.

In the case of this clonotype: The CDR3 does not close with the conserved phenylalanine or tryptophan, likely indicating a read error. The chain links TRBV11-1 to TRBJ2-4, with 10 bases that match TRBD2. The ends lost 3 bases at V and 4 bases at J; junction bases unmatched: 9. Germline V gene sequence: CDR1 SGHAT, CDR2 FQDESV (reference sequence). The CDR3 contains 17 residues. The CDR3 DNA reads as TGTGCCAGCAGCTTTCCTGGGACTAGCGTGACAAAAAACATTCAGTACCTC. Residues: CASSFPGTSVTKNIQYL.

Turning to this clonotype: This may be a read error, as it is one base from a much larger clone. The chain is built from TRBV7-8 and TRBJ2-3; a weak D match, TRBD2 (5 bases). This CDR3 spans 16 amino acids. Looked up from germline, CDR1 is SGHVS and CDR2 is FQNEAQ. DNA of the CDR3: TGTACCAGCAGCTTAGATGTTCTGGGAGCGAGAGATACGCAGTATTTT. It encodes CTSSLDVLGARDTQYF.

This clonotype is labeled as medium-sized (0.01 to 0.1%). CDR3 protein: CASSPQANYEQYF. Written as DNA, the CDR3 is TGTGCCAGCAGCCCTCAGGCTAACTACGAGCAGTACTTC. The V and J genes are TRBV11-2 and TRBJ2-7; D uncertain. CDR3 length: 13 residues. V dropped 5 bases and J dropped 3 bases, with 11 bases sitting between them. From germline, CDR1 is SGHAT and CDR2 FQNNGV.

In the case of this clonotype: A read error may account for a junction end that differs from germline. The chain has TRBV11-2 and TRBJ2-2; a weak D match, TRBD2 (5 bases). Germline V gene data show CDR1 as SGHAT and CDR2 as FQNNGV. The CDR3 loop spans 14 amino acids. The DNA of the CDR3 is TGCCAGCAGCTCAGCCCCGTCAAACACCGGGGAGCTGTTTTT. This codes for CQQLSPVKHRGAVF.

A note on this clonotype: With a much larger clone just one base away, this may be a read error. The chain recombines TRBV7-9 with TRBJ2-3; 8 bases are shared with TRBD2. CDR1 and CDR2 from the germline V gene are SEHNR and FQNEAQ (reference sequence). V lost 8 bases and J lost 4; bases outside the gene matches: 17. This CDR3 is built from 17 residues. The CDR3 protein is CASGASGSSLMADTQYF. In DNA form, the CDR3 reads TGTGCCAGCGGCGCAAGCGGGAGTTCTCTTATGGCAGATACGCAGTATTTT. The full variable domain, its missing parts supplied by reference TRBV7-9 and TRBJ2-3, is DTGVSQNPRHKITKRGQNVTFRCDPISEHNRLYWYRQTLGQGPEFLTYFQNEAQLEKSRLLSDRFSAERPKGSFSTLEIQRTEQGDSAMYLCASGASGSSLMADTQYFGPGTRLTVL.

The CDR3 nucleotides read TGTGCCACCTTTCGTGGGGGCGCCTCTGACTACACCTTC. Translated: CATFRGGASDYTF. The chain recombines TRBV6-2 or TRBV6-3 with TRBJ1-2; D might be TRBD1 (6 bases). V was cut by 10 bases and J by 10 bases, with 22 bases left in between. This CDR3 contains 13 residues. Germline V gene sequence: CDR1 MNHEY, CDR2 SVGEGT.

This clonotype occurred a few times. The chain employs TRBV2 and TRBJ2-2, with D possibly TRBD2 on 5 matching bases. CDR1 and CDR2 (germline): SNHLY, FYNNEI. This CDR3 spans 17 amino acids. Trimming removed 6 bases from V and 1 base from J, with 18 bases in between. Here the CDR3 reads CASSASASGKNTGELFF. The DNA of the CDR3 is TGTGCCAGCAGCGCAAGCGCGTCCGGGAAGAACACCGGGGAGCTGTTTTTT.

In the case of this clonotype: The conserved final phenylalanine or tryptophan is absent from the CDR3, which likely points to a read error. This chain joins TRBV29-1 and TRBJ2-7; D may be TRBD2 (6 bases). The CDR3 has 15 amino acids. Looked up from germline, CDR1 is SQVTM and CDR2 is ANQGSEA. CDR3 DNA sequence: TGCAGCGTTGAAGATCCAGGAGGGAGCTCCCACGAGCAGTACATC. Protein sequence: CSVEDPGGSSHEQYI.